Sequencing of this TCR beta chain was carried out in a study of tumor T cells in aggressive B-cell lymphoma (dated by TCRdb to 2015 to 2018). Notes on this clone: No antigen is known for it. Per-base quality was not reported, and no clone a single base away is much larger than it.

Inclusive of the bounding cysteine and phenylalanine, the CDR3 is 14 residues long. Of the read, only the CDR3 DNA is kept; its 42 bases are in frame from base 1. CDR1 is given as SGHNT and CDR2 as YYREEE, both from the germline V gene (reference sequence). V lost 4 bases and J lost 3 bases; the stretch between them is 13 bases long. Library construction relied on the immunoSEQ multiplex PCR assay. TCRdb stores this immuneACCESS table with in-frame sequences only. Part of the clones is absent; in the studies checked, under half of the shortfall reflects unresolved V genes, and no reason is known for the rest. This sample comprises around 600 clones, 94% of them detected only once. The top ten clones comprise roughly 6% of the sample.

The clonotype comes from an adult with diffuse large B cell lymphoma. Sample: tumor tissue. Here the chain combines TRBV5-4 and TRBJ1-1; the D gene is perhaps TRBD1, on 6 matching bases. The CDR3 region has the sequence CASSPGGADTEAFF. The DNA is TGTGCCAGCAGCCCGGGGGGGGCCGACACTGAAGCTTTCTTT.